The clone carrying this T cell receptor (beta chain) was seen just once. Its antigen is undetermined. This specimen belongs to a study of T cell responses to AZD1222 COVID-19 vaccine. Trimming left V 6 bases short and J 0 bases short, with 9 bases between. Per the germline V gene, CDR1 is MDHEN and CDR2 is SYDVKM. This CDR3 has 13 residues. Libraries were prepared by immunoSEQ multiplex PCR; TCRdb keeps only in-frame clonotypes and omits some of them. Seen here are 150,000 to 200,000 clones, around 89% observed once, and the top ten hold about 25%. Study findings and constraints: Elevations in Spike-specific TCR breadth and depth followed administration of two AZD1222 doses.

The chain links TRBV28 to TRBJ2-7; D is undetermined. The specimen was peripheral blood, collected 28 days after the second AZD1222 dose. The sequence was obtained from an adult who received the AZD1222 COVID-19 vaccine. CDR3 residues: CASRVPTSYEQYF. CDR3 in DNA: TGTGCCAGCAGGGTCCCGACCTCCTACGAGCAGTACTTC.